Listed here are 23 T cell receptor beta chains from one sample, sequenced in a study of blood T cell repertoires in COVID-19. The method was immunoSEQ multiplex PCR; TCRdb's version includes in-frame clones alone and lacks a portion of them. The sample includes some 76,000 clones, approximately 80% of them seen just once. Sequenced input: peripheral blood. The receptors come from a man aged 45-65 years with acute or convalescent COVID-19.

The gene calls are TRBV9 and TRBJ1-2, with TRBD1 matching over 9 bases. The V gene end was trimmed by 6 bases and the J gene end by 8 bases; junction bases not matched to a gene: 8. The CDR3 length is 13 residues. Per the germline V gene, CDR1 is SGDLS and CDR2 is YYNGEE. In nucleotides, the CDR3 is TGTGCCAGCACAACCGGGACAGGGCGAGGCTACACCTTC. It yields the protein CASTTGTGRGYTF.

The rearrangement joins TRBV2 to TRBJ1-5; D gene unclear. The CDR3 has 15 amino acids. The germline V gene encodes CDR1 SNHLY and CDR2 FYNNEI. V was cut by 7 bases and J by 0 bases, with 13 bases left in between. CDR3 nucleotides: TGTGCCAGCACATTAACAATTGATAGCAATCAGCCCCAGCATTTT. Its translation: CASTLTIDSNQPQHF. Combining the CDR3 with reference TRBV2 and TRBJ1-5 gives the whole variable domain EPEVTQTPSHQVTQMGQEVILRCVPISNHLYFYWYRQILGQKVEFLVSFYNNEISEKSEIFDDQFSVERPDGSNFTLKIRSTKLEDSAMYFCASTLTIDSNQPQHFGDGTRLSIL.

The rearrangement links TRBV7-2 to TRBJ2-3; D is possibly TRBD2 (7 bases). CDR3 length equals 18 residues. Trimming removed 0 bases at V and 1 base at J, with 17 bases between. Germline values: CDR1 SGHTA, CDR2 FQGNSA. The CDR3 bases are TGTGCCAGCAGCTTAGCGGGGGGGACACCTGGACGCACAGATACGCAGTATTTT. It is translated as CASSLAGGTPGRTDTQYF.

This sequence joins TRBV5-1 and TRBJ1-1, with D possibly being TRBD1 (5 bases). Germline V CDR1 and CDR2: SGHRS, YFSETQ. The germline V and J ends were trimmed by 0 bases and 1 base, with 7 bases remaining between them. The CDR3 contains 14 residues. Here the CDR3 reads CASSLGQPNTEAFF. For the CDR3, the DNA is TGCGCCAGCAGCTTGGGACAGCCGAACACTGAAGCTTTCTTT.

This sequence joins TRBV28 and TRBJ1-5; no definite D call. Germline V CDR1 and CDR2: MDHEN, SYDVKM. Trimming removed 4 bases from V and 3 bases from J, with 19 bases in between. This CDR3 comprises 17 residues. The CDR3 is CASSWEGWGRDNQPQHF. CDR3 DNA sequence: TGTGCCAGCAGTTGGGAGGGATGGGGTCGGGACAATCAGCCCCAGCATTTT.

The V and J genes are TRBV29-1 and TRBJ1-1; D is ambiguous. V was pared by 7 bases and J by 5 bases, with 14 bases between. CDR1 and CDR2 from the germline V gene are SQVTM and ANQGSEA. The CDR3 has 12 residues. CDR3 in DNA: TGCAGCGCCACTTTCGAAGAAACTGAAGCTTTCTTT. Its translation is CSATFEETEAFF. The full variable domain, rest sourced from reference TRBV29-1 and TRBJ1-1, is SAVISQKPSRDICQRGTSLTIQCQVDSQVTMMFWYRQQPGQSLTLIATANQGSEATYESGFVIDKFPISRPNLTFSTLTVSNMSPEDSSIYLCSATFEETEAFFGQGTRLTVV.

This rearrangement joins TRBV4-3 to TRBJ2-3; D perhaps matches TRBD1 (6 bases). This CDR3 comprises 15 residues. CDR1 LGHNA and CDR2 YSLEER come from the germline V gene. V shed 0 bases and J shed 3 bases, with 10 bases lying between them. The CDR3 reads CASSQDRQGTDTQYF. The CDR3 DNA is TGCGCCAGCAGCCAAGATAGGCAGGGGACAGATACGCAGTATTTT.

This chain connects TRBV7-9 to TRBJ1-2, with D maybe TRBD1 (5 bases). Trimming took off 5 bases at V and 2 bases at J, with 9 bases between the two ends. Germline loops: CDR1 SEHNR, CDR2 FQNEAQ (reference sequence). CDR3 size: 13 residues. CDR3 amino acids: CASSLQENYGYTF. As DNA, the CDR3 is TGTGCCAGCAGCCTACAGGAAAACTATGGCTACACCTTC.

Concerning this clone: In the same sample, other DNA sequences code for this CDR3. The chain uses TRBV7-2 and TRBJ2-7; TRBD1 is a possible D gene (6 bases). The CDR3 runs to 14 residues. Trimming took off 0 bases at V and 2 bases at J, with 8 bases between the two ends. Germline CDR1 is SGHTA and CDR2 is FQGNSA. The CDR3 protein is CASSLAGGPYEQYF. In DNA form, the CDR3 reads TGTGCCAGCAGCTTAGCAGGGGGTCCCTACGAGCAGTACTTC.

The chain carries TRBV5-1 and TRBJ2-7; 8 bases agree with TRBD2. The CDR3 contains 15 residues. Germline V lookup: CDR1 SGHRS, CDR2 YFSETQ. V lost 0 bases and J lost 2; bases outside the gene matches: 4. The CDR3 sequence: CASSLELGLAYEQYF. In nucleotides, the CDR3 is TGCGCCAGCAGCTTGGAGCTGGGACTAGCCTACGAGCAGTACTTC.

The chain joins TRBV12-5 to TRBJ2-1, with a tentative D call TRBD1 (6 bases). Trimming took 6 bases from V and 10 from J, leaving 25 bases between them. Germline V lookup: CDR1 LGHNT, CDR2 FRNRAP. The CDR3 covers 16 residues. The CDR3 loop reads CASGARGAGAVREQFF. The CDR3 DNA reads TGTGCTAGTGGGGCCAGGGGCGCCGGGGCGGTCAGGGAGCAGTTCTTC.

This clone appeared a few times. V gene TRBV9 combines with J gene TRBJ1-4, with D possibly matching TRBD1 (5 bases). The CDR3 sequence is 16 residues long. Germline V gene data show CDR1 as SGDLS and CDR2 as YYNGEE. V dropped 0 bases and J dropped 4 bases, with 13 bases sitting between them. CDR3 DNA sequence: TGTGCCAGCAGCGTAGGCCCGACAGCCGATAATGAAAAACTGTTTTTT. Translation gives CASSVGPTADNEKLFF. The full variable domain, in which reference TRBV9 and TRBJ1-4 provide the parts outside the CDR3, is DSGVTQTPKHLITATGQRVTLRCSPRSGDLSVYWYQQSLDQGLQFLIQYYNGEERAKGNILERFSAQQFPDLHSELNLSSLELGDSALYFCASSVGPTADNEKLFFGSGTQLSVL.

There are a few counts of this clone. The CDR3 protein is CASSSTGSGELFF. In DNA, the CDR3 is TGTGCCAGCAGCTCGACAGGGTCCGGGGAGCTGTTTTTT. V gene TRBV7-3 combines with J gene TRBJ2-2; 7 bases are shared with TRBD1. The CDR3 covers 13 residues. The junction had 2 bases not matched to a gene; V was cut back by 4 bases and J by 6 bases. Germline V gene data show CDR1 as SGHTA and CDR2 as FQGTGA.

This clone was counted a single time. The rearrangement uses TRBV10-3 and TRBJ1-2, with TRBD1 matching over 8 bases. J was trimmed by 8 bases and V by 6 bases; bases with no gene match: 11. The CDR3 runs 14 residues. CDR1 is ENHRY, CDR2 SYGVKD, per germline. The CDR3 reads CAIREATGERGYTF. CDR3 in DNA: TGTGCCATCAGGGAAGCGACAGGGGAGCGGGGCTACACCTTC.

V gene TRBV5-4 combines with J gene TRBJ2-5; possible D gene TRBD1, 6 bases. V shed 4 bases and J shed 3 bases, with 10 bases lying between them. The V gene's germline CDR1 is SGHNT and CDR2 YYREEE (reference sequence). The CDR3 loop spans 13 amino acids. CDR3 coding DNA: TGTGCCAGCAGCCGTGGACAGAAAGAGACCCAGTACTTC. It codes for CASSRGQKETQYF.

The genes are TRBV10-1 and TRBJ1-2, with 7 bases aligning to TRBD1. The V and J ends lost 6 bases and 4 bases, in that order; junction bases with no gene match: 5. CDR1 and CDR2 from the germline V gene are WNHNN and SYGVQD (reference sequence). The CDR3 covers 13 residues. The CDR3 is CASSPGQSYGYTF. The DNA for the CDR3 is TGCGCCAGCAGCCCGGGACAGAGCTATGGCTACACCTTC.

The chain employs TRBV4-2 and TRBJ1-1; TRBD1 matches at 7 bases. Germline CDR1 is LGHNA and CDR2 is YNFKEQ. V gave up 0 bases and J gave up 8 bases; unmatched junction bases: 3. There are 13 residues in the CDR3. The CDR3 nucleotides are TGTGCCAGCAGCCAAGAGAAGGGGGCAGAAGCTTTCTTT. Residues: CASSQEKGAEAFF.

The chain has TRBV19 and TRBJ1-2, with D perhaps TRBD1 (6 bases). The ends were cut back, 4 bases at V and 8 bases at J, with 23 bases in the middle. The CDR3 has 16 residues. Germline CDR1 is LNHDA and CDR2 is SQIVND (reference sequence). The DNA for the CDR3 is TGTGCCAGTAGTAGCCAAGACAGGTCGTTCGAAGGCGGCTACACCTTC. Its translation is CASSSQDRSFEGGYTF.

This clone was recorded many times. In nucleotides, the CDR3 is TGTGCCAGCAGTTTAAACAGGGAGGGTAATGAAAAACTGTTTTTT. Its translation: CASSLNREGNEKLFF. This rearrangement joins TRBV28 to TRBJ1-4; a weak D match, TRBD1 (6 bases). Trimming shortened V by 2 bases and J by 4 bases, and 11 bases separated the two germline ends. The CDR3 spans 15 residues. Germline V CDR1 and CDR2: MDHEN, SYDVKM. Combining the CDR3 with reference TRBV28 and TRBJ1-4 gives the whole variable domain DVKVTQSSRYLVKRTGEKVFLECVQDMDHENMFWYRQDPGLGLRLIYFSYDVKMKEKGDIPEGYSVSREKKERFSLILESASTNQTSMYLCASSLNREGNEKLFFGSGTQLSVL.

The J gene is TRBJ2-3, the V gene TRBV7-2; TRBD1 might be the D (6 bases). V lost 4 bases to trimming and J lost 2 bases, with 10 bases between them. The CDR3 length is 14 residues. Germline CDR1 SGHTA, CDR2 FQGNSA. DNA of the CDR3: TGTGCCAGCAGCTCAAGGACAGACACAGATACGCAGTATTTT. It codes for CASSSRTDTDTQYF.

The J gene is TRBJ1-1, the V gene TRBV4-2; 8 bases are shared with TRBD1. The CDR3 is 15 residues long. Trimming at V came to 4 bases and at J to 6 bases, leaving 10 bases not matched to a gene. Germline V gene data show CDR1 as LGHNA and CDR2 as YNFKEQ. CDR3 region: CASSRNRGAPAEAFF. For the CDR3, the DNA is TGTGCCAGCAGCCGAAACAGGGGGGCGCCGGCTGAAGCTTTCTTT.

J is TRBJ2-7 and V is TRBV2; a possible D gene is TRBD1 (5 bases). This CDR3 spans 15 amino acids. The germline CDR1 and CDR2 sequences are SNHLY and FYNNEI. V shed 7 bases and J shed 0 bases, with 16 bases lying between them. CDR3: CASNVQGRSSYEQYF. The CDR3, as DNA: TGTGCCAGCAACGTGCAGGGAAGGAGCTCCTACGAGCAGTACTTC.

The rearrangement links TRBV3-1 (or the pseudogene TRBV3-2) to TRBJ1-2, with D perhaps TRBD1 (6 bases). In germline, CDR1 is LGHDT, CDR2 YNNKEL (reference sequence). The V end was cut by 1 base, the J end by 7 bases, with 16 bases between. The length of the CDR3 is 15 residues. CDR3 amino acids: CASSQGAGRGSGYTF. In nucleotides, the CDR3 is TGTGCCAGCAGCCAAGGGGCGGGCAGGGGTTCTGGCTACACCTTC.